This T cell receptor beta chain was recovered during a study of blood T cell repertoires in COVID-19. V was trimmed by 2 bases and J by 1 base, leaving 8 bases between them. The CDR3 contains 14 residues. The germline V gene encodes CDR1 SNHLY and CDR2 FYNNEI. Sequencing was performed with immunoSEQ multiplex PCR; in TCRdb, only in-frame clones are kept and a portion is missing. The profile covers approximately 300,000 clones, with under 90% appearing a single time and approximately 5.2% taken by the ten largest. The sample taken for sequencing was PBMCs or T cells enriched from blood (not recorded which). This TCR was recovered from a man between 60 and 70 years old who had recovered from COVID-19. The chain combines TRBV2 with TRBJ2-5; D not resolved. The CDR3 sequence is CASSELLVQETQYF. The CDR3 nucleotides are TGTGCCAGCAGTGAACTGCTAGTCCAAGAGACCCAGTACTTC. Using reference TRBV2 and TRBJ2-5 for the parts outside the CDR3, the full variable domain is EPEVTQTPSHQVTQMGQEVILRCVPISNHLYFYWYRQILGQKVEFLVSFYNNEISEKSEIFDDQFSVERPDGSNFTLKIRSTKLEDSAMYFCASSELLVQETQYFGPGTRLLVL.